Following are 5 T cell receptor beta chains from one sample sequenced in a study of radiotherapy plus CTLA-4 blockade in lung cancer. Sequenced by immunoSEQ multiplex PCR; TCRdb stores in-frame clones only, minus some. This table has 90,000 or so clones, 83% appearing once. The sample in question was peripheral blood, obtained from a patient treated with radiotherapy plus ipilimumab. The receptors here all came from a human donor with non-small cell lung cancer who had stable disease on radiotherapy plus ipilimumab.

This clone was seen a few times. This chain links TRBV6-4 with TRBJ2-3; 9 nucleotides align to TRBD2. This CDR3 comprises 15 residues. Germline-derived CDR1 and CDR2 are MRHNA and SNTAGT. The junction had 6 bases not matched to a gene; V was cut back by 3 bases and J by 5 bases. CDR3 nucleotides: TGTGCCAGCAGTGAGGCGGGAGGGCCGGGAGATACGCAGTATTTT. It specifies CASSEAGGPGDTQYF.

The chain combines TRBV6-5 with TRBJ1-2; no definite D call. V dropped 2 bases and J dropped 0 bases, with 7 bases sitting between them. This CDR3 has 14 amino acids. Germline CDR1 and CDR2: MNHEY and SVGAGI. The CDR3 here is CASSYKSTNYGYTF. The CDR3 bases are TGTGCCAGCAGTTACAAATCTACTAACTATGGCTACACCTTC.

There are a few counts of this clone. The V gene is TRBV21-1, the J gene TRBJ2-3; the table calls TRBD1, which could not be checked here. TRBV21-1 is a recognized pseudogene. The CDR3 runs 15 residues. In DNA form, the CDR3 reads TGTGCCAGCAGATGTAACAGGGGGCACTCAGATACGCAGTATTTT. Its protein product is CASRCNRGHSDTQYF.

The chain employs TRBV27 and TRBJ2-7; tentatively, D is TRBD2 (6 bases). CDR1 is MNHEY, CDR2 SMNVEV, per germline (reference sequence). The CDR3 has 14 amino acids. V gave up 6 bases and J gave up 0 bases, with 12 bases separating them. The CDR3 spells CASRSAGPSYEQYF. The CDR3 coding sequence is TGTGCCAGCAGATCGGCGGGACCCTCCTACGAGCAGTACTTC.

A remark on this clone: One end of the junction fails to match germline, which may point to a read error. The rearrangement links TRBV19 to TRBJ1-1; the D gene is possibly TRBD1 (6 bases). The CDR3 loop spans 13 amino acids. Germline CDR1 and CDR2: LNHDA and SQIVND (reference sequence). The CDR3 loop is CASSREDRSEVFF. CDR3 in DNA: TGTGCCAGTAGTAGAGAAGACAGGTCTGAAGTTTTCTTT.